The sample holds one count of the clone carrying this T cell receptor beta chain. Other DNA sequences in the same sample also yield this CDR3. Some clones are missing from TCRdb's copy, which holds only in-frame ones; the method was immunoSEQ multiplex PCR. The sample has about 200,000 clones, 75% to 85% seen once; the top ten hold over 7%. These data come from a study of blood T cell repertoires in COVID-19. This CDR3 region has 15 residues. Germline CDR1 is SGHNT and CDR2 is YENEEA. Trimming took off 0 bases at V and 2 bases at J, with 8 bases between the two ends. The gene calls are TRBV11-3 and TRBJ1-3, with D hard to call. The sample consisted of PBMCs or T cells enriched from blood (not recorded which). The source is a woman aged 40-49 years with acute COVID-19. The CDR3 region has the DNA TGTGCCAGCAGCTTAGATGGAGGGACTGGAAACACCATATATTTT. It encodes CASSLDGGTGNTIYF.